The rows below give T cell receptor beta chains drawn from one sample of a study of blood T cell repertoires in COVID-19. Produced via immunoSEQ multiplex PCR; TCRdb's table is partial and in-frame only. Of 100,000 to 150,000 clones in the sample, 90% are singletons; the top ten hold approximately 3.9%. Material for sequencing was peripheral blood. Receptors were obtained from a woman aged 55 to 70 with COVID-19, enrolled during active disease. The CDR3 runs from the conserved cysteine through the conserved F or W.

j_call v_call cdr3_aa
TRBJ2-7 TRBV7-2 CASRKVGTGEIGEQYF
TRBJ1-5 TRBV19 CASSAGTTGQPQHF
TRBJ1-1 TRBV12-5 CASGLFSGSEAFF
TRBJ1-4 TRBV15 CATSREQGGNEKLFF
TRBJ1-1 TRBV11-3 CASSLGQGAGAFF
TRBJ2-1 TRBV5-1 CASSLTAGAPYNEQFF
TRBJ1-1 TRBV7-2 CASSLGRRNEAFF
TRBJ1-5 TRBV9 CASSVENEGDREGDQPQHF
TRBJ1-3 TRBV7-8 CASSLYRAGNTIYF
TRBJ1-2 TRBV7-8 CASSLAQSFGGTNYGYTF
TRBJ1-1 TRBV9 CASSPGQRNTEAFF
TRBJ2-5 TRBV15 CATSRGRGDQETQYF
TRBJ1-5 TRBV9 CASSGHGQNQPQHF
TRBJ2-7 TRBV5-4 CASSSPTGGHYEQYF
TRBJ1-2 TRBV6-5 CASSSRGGYTF
TRBJ1-2 TRBV27 CASSTRDSAYGYTF
TRBJ2-7 TRBV7-2 CASSFQGALYEQYF
TRBJ1-6 TRBV7-2 CASGGQSGSALHF
TRBJ1-5 TRBV7-8 CASSLGRRSGQPQHF
TRBJ2-3 TRBV10-3 CATSGDTDTQYF
TRBJ2-7 TRBV30 CAWSVGDEQYF
TRBJ2-7 TRBV21-1 CASSKGGGGKRSSYEQYF
TRBJ1-2 TRBV25-1 CASSGGLTGRGYTF
TRBJ1-1 TRBV7-2 CASSLSGAINTEAFF
TRBJ1-1 TRBV5-4 CASSSNPGQALKGEAFF
TRBJ1-4 TRBV29-1 CSVGGLFSEKLFF
TRBJ1-4 TRBV7-2 CASSPRTGQGGEKLFF
TRBJ1-2 TRBV11-2 CASSVNRGGYTF
TRBJ1-5 TRBV10-2 CASSYRDNQPQHF
TRBJ1-3 TRBV6-6 CASRQGGTGNTIYF
TRBJ1-5 TRBV19 CASTDRGHQPQHF
TRBJ2-7 TRBV19 CASSITVSPHYEQYF
TRBJ2-2 TRBV4-3 CASSRYFGQTNTGELFF
TRBJ2-3 TRBV4-1 CASSQQSGGDTDTQYF
TRBJ1-2 TRBV27 CASSPAGANYGYTF
TRBJ2-1 TRBV27 CASSYQGGSYNEQFF
TRBJ1-6 TRBV13 CASSLGQRGIGSPLHF
TRBJ2-5 TRBV5-6 CASSLAGREETQYF
TRBJ2-3 TRBV6-6 CASSRIGTSGGASTDTQYF
TRBJ2-5 TRBV19 CASGQSYQETQYF
TRBJ1-6 TRBV2 CASSVQSLNSPLHF
TRBJ1-1 TRBV6-6 CASSYSQGLNTEAFF
TRBJ2-3 TRBV6-2/TRBV6-3 CASSYSIGTSGGPAYDTQYF
TRBJ1-1 TRBV12-5 CASGLGQGGPEAFF
TRBJ2-5 TRBV5-1 CASSIGLAGGLYQETQYF
TRBJ1-1 TRBV27 CASSPLDRAEFF
TRBJ1-1 TRBV4-2 CASSQGAGGPEAFF
TRBJ2-2 TRBV18 CASSPLDSANTGELFF
TRBJ2-2 TRBV29-1 CSVGPGFDTGELFF
TRBJ2-7 TRBV11-1 CASSWSSSGGPYEQYF
TRBJ2-7 TRBV5-1 CASSLGTGLVEQYF
TRBJ1-6 TRBV21-1 CASSTSEERVSPLHF
TRBJ2-7 TRBV4-3 CASSPGQGAYEQYF
TRBJ1-3 TRBV15 CATTGTSSGNTIYF